The next 28 T cell receptor beta chains were all read from a single sample in a study of OX40 agonist ivuxolimab in advanced cancers. Method: immunoSEQ multiplex PCR; TCRdb's copy keeps in-frame clones and lacks some. The data show about 58,000 clones, about four fifths seen once. The specimen was CD4+ or CD8+ T cells sorted from blood, collected in a trial of the OX40 agonist ivuxolimab. Receptors originate from an adult with an advanced solid tumor such as melanoma, head and neck, liver or kidney cancer.

The chain links TRBV27 to TRBJ2-2; no clear D gene. The germline gives CDR1 MNHEY, CDR2 SMNVEV (reference sequence). This CDR3 has 14 amino acids. Between the trimmed V and J ends, which lost 2 bases and 3 bases, there was a span of 7 bases. Here the CDR3 DNA reads TGTGCCAGCAGTTTAAAGCTGGACACCGGGGAGCTGTTTTTT. The encoded protein is CASSLKLDTGELFF.

The rearrangement uses TRBV11-2 and TRBJ1-1; D not resolved. Looked up from germline, CDR1 is SGHAT and CDR2 is FQNNGV. The V end lost 5 bases, the J end lost 0 bases, and 13 bases lay between the germline ends. The CDR3 has 15 residues. DNA for the CDR3: TGTGCCAGCAGCCTAAGACTAGGAATGAACACTGAAGCTTTCTTT. Translated, it gives CASSLRLGMNTEAFF.

The chain recombines TRBV2 with TRBJ1-5, with TRBD1 as a possible D gene (5 bases). The CDR3 spans 14 residues. Germline CDR1 reads SNHLY; CDR2 reads FYNNEI. Trimming took 1 base from V and 6 from J, leaving 10 bases between them. In nucleotides, the CDR3 is TGTGCCAGCAGTGAAGGGATGGGACTTCAGCCCCAGCATTTT. It codes for CASSEGMGLQPQHF.

This rearrangement joins TRBV7-6 to TRBJ2-7; D may be TRBD1 (5 bases). V was shortened by 2 bases and J by 5 bases, with 13 bases between the two germline ends. Germline CDR1 SGHVS, CDR2 FNYEAQ. This CDR3 region has 14 residues. As DNA, the CDR3 is TGTGCCAGCAGCTTACAGGGAACGAGGAACGAGCAGTACTTC. Its protein product is CASSLQGTRNEQYF.

The chain links TRBV5-1 to TRBJ2-1; TRBD1 agrees at 8 bases. Unmatched junction bases numbered 6, after V lost 4 bases and J lost 0 bases. CDR3 length equals 16 residues. Germline CDR1 reads SGHRS; CDR2 reads YFSETQ. The CDR3 region is CASSKSGTGSYNEQFF. Here the CDR3 DNA reads TGCGCCAGCAGCAAATCCGGGACAGGCTCCTACAATGAGCAGTTCTTC. Drawing the rest from reference TRBV5-1 and TRBJ2-1, the complete variable domain is KAGVTQTPRYLIKTRGQQVTLSCSPISGHRSVSWYQQTPGQGLQFLFEYFSETQRNKGNFPGRFSGRQFSNSRSEMNVSTLELGDSALYLCASSKSGTGSYNEQFFGPGTRLTVL.

This chain uses TRBV4-1 with TRBJ1-1; D gene uncertain. The germline CDR1 and CDR2 sequences are MGHRA and YSYEKL. V lost 0 bases, J lost 4 bases, and 12 bases lay in between. This CDR3 has 15 amino acids. The CDR3 DNA is TGCGCCAGCAGCCAAGATGGCTCTCGAGTCACTGAAGCTTTCTTT. Amino acids: CASSQDGSRVTEAFF.

The chain combines TRBV7-8 with TRBJ2-1; a possible D gene is TRBD2 (5 bases). The ends were cut back, 2 bases at V and 7 bases at J, with 9 bases in the middle. The CDR3 has 13 amino acids. The germline V gene has CDR1 SGHVS and CDR2 FQNEAQ. The CDR3: CASSLTSYNEQFF. The CDR3 bases are TGTGCCAGCAGCTTAACTAGTTATAATGAGCAGTTCTTC.

CDR3 DNA sequence: TGTGCCAGTACCGGGGGACTAGCGGTTACCGGGGAGCTGTTTTTT. This codes for CASTGGLAVTGELFF. J is TRBJ2-2 and V is TRBV2, with 11 bases identical to TRBD2. The V gene end was trimmed by 9 bases and the J gene end by 5 bases; junction bases not matched to a gene: 8. Germline V lookup: CDR1 SNHLY, CDR2 FYNNEI. The CDR3 consists of 15 residues.

The V gene is TRBV7-3, the J gene TRBJ2-3; D is possibly TRBD2 (5 bases). Trimming left V 4 bases short and J 3 bases short, with 11 bases between. This CDR3 is 14 amino acids long. Germline CDR1 SGHTA, CDR2 FQGTGA. Here the CDR3 reads CASSSGRGTDTQYF. CDR3 nucleotide sequence: TGTGCCAGCAGCTCTGGACGGGGAACAGATACGCAGTATTTT.

The genes are TRBV2 and TRBJ1-5, with D tentatively TRBD1 (6 bases). The CDR3 runs 14 residues. V was pared by 1 base and J by 11 bases, with 15 bases between. The germline gives CDR1 SNHLY, CDR2 FYNNEI. For the CDR3, the DNA is TGTGCCAGCAGTGAAGGAGGGACAACCTCGGCCCAGCATTTT. This codes for CASSEGGTTSAQHF.

The chain couples TRBV9 to TRBJ2-7; TRBD1 might be the D (5 bases). The V gene lost 0 bases and the J gene lost 2 bases, with 15 bases spanning the gap. CDR1 and CDR2 from the germline V gene are SGDLS and YYNGEE. This CDR3 is built from 16 residues. CDR3 in amino acids: CASSVAPGRATYEQYF. DNA of the CDR3: TGTGCCAGCAGCGTAGCTCCGGGCAGGGCCACCTACGAGCAGTACTTC.

This chain links TRBV14 with TRBJ2-3; weak D call: TRBD1 (5 bases). CDR1 is SGHDN and CDR2 is FVKESK in the germline V gene. V gave up 0 bases and J gave up 3 bases, with 10 bases separating them. The CDR3 loop spans 15 amino acids. CDR3 sequence: CASSQDAQATDTQYF. CDR3 bases: TGTGCCAGCAGCCAAGATGCACAGGCGACAGATACGCAGTATTTT.

The chain has TRBV19 and TRBJ2-3; 10 nucleotides agree with TRBD2. Germline CDR1 is LNHDA and CDR2 is SQIVND (reference sequence). The CDR3 covers 16 residues. V was clipped by 5 bases and J by 0 bases; unmatched bases: 5. CDR3 bases: TGTGCCAGTAGTCCACTGACTAGCGGGAGCACAGATACGCAGTATTTT. Translated, it gives CASSPLTSGSTDTQYF.

V usage is TRBV27 and J usage is TRBJ2-5; D perhaps matches TRBD1 (5 bases). The CDR3 sequence is 14 residues long. V was pared by 6 bases and J by 4 bases, with 15 bases between. Germline V gives CDR1 MNHEY, CDR2 SMNVEV (reference sequence). The CDR3 DNA sequence: TGTGCCAGCAGGCTCGGCAGGGTCTCAGAGACCCAGTACTTC. Translating it yields CASRLGRVSETQYF.

The chain uses TRBV27 and TRBJ1-2; maybe TRBD1 (5 bases). The V end lost 3 bases, the J end lost 4 bases, and 15 bases lay between the germline ends. This CDR3 comprises 15 residues. Germline V gene lookup returns CDR1 MNHEY and CDR2 SMNVEV (reference sequence). The CDR3 region is CASSLQGLGAYGYTF. The CDR3 nucleotides read TGTGCCAGCAGTTTGCAGGGCTTAGGGGCCTATGGCTACACCTTC.

The chain joins TRBV28 to TRBJ1-2; tentatively, D is TRBD1 (5 bases). Trimming cost V 5 bases and J 4 bases, with 17 bases left between them. Per germline, CDR1 MDHEN and CDR2 SYDVKM. The CDR3 has 15 residues. CDR3 in amino acids: CASSRTGASLYGYTF. As DNA, the CDR3 is TGTGCCAGCAGTCGTACCGGGGCGTCCCTCTATGGCTACACCTTC.

The chain combines TRBV9 with TRBJ1-5; weak D call: TRBD1 (5 bases). Trimming pared 4 bases from V and 5 bases from J, leaving 16 bases between. Germline V CDR1 and CDR2: SGDLS, YYNGEE. The CDR3 extends over 15 amino acids. The CDR3: CASSPGTATYQPQHF. The DNA of the CDR3 is TGTGCCAGCAGCCCCGGGACGGCAACTTATCAGCCCCAGCATTTT.

The chain recombines TRBV19 with TRBJ2-1, with TRBD1 matching 11 bases. V lost 5 bases to trimming and J lost 0 bases; unmatched junction nucleotides: 6. The CDR3 runs 17 residues. Germline V gives CDR1 LNHDA, CDR2 SQIVND (reference sequence). This chain's CDR3 is CASSPRDRGSSYNEQFF. The CDR3 nucleotides read TGTGCCAGTAGTCCACGGGACAGGGGGAGCTCCTACAATGAGCAGTTCTTC.

V is TRBV7-9 and J is TRBJ2-3; TRBD2 might be the D (5 bases). Trimming took 6 bases from V and 0 from J, leaving 16 bases between them. The CDR3 consists of 16 residues. The germline gives CDR1 SEHNR, CDR2 FQNEAQ (reference sequence). CDR3 region: CASRPRGLSSTDTQYF. The DNA for the CDR3 is TGTGCCAGCAGGCCGCGAGGGCTTTCTAGCACAGATACGCAGTATTTT.

V and J are TRBV11-3 and TRBJ2-7; possibly TRBD1 or TRBD2 for D (5 bases each). From germline, CDR1 is SGHNT and CDR2 YENEEA. V lost 7 bases and J lost 3, with 16 bases in between. The CDR3 totals 14 residues. CDR3 region: CASTKHGAFYEQYF. DNA of the CDR3: TGTGCCAGCACCAAGCACGGGGCTTTCTACGAGCAGTACTTC. Variable domain in full (rest from reference TRBV11-3 and TRBJ2-7): EAGVVQSPRYKIIEKKQPVAFWCNPISGHNTLYWYLQNLGQGPELLIRYENEEAVDDSQLPKDRFSAERLKGVDSTLKIQPAELGDSAVYLCASTKHGAFYEQYFGPGTRLTVT.

The rearrangement uses TRBV28 and TRBJ1-2; 8 nucleotides agree with TRBD1. Trimming removed 2 bases from V and 8 bases from J; junction bases left unmatched: 13. This CDR3 has 16 amino acids. Germline CDR1 reads MDHEN; CDR2 reads SYDVKM. Written as DNA, the CDR3 is TGTGCCAGCAGTTTAGGTTCTGGACAGGGATTTTGGGGCTACACCTTC. Amino acids: CASSLGSGQGFWGYTF.

This chain uses TRBV13 with TRBJ1-4; D is unclear. Deletions cut 5 bases from V and 4 bases from J, with 17 bases between. Germline-derived CDR1 and CDR2 are PRHDT and FYEKMQ (reference sequence). The CDR3 runs to 16 residues. CDR3 residues: CASSNGPSGLNEKLFF. In DNA form, the CDR3 reads TGTGCCAGCAGCAACGGCCCCAGCGGTCTTAATGAAAAACTGTTTTTT.

The CDR3 loop reads CASSQDQGGTNEKLFF. In DNA, the CDR3 is TGTGCCAGCAGCCAAGATCAGGGGGGCACTAATGAAAAACTGTTTTTT. This chain uses TRBV4-2 with TRBJ1-4; TRBD1 agrees at 7 bases. Germline V lookup: CDR1 LGHNA, CDR2 YNFKEQ. The V segment lost 0 bases and the J segment 2 bases; nucleotides outside the gene matches: 3. The length of the CDR3 is 16 residues.

CDR3 sequence (DNA): TGTGCCAGCAAATCCCCCTCTAGCGGGAGGGCCGTGCAGTACTTC. Translation: CASKSPSSGRAVQYF. The chain has TRBV27 and TRBJ2-7; TRBD2 agrees at 12 bases. CDR1 and CDR2 (germline): MNHEY, SMNVEV (reference sequence). CDR3 length equals 15 residues. V gave up 7 bases and J gave up 9 bases; unmatched junction bases: 13.

The chain uses TRBV29-1 and TRBJ2-7; a possible D gene is TRBD1 (5 bases). The CDR3 is made up of 14 amino acids. CDR1 is SQVTM and CDR2 is ANQGSEA in the germline V gene. The V gene lost 3 bases and the J gene lost 2 bases, with 14 bases spanning the gap. CDR3 region: CSVDDRPLAYEQYF. CDR3 DNA sequence: TGCAGCGTTGACGACAGACCCCTGGCCTACGAGCAGTACTTC.

This chain connects TRBV18 to TRBJ2-7; D not resolved. With 6 bases removed from V and 1 base from J, the gap between germline ends came to 13 bases. In germline, CDR1 is KGHSH, CDR2 LQKENI. This CDR3 is built from 14 residues. The CDR3 sequence is CASSPSTDSYEQYF. The DNA of the CDR3 is TGTGCCAGCTCCCCGTCTACTGATTCCTACGAGCAGTACTTC. The entire variable domain, with the rest obtained from reference TRBV18 and TRBJ2-7, is as follows: NAGVMQNPRHLVRRRGQEARLRCSPMKGHSHVYWYRQLPEEGLKFMVYLQKENIIDESGMPKERFSAEFPKEGPSILRIQQVVRGDSAAYFCASSPSTDSYEQYFGPGTRLTVT.

In this sample, this clone turned up once. The V and J genes are TRBV27 and TRBJ1-1; D not resolved. The CDR3 spans 16 residues. The germline V gene has CDR1 MNHEY and CDR2 SMNVEV (reference sequence). The V end was cut by 5 bases, the J end by 4 bases, with 20 bases between. The CDR3 is CASSPQRTTWGTEAFF. CDR3 coding DNA: TGTGCCAGCAGTCCACAAAGGACGACTTGGGGCACTGAAGCTTTCTTT.

Only one count was recorded for this clone. The rearrangement links TRBV30 to TRBJ2-3; TRBD2 matches at 8 bases. V was clipped by 4 bases and J by 6 bases; unmatched bases: 9. Germline CDR1 and CDR2: GTSNPN and SVGIG (reference sequence). This CDR3 has 14 amino acids. CDR3 region: CAWKFAGGSDTQYF. CDR3 bases: TGTGCCTGGAAGTTCGCGGGGGGCTCTGATACGCAGTATTTT.